This paragraph reports one T cell receptor beta chain. Using immunoSEQ multiplex PCR, the repertoire was profiled, and TCRdb retains in-frame clones only, with some absent. The sample has 30,000 to 40,000 clones, roughly nine tenths seen once. This record belongs to a study of blood T cell repertoires in COVID-19. Study-level background: Samples taken during acute and convalescent COVID-19 were collected in the United States, Italy and Spain. Sources were T cells, B-cell-depleted T cells, or PBMCs; the material itself was cDNA or gDNA.

The sample taken for sequencing was peripheral blood. This TCR was recovered from a man aged 70-80 years with active COVID-19.

CDR3 bases: TGTGCCAGCAGAATTTTAGGGGAGGGCAATCAGCCCCAGCATTTT. Its translation: CASRILGEGNQPQHF. The chain has TRBV6-6 and TRBJ1-5, with D possibly being TRBD1 (5 bases). CDR3 length: 15 amino acids. Germline assignment: CDR1 MNHNY and CDR2 SVGAGI (reference sequence). Trimming shortened V by 6 bases and J by 2 bases, and 14 bases separated the two germline ends.